This T cell receptor beta chain was sequenced during a study of OX40 agonist ivuxolimab in advanced cancers. Study-wide background: The patients received ivuxolimab by intravenous route every 2 weeks at 0.01 to 10 mg/kg. Patients with prior anti-PD-1, anti-PD-L1 or anti-CTLA-4 therapy were eligible; approximately 40% had some. Study-wide points: The study found that CD8+ T cells averaged more expanded clones than CD4+.

TCRdb keeps only in-frame clones here, not all; method: immunoSEQ multiplex PCR. The profile covers fewer than 110,000 clones, with around 93% appearing a single time and about 1.2% taken by the ten largest. V was shortened by 3 bases and J by 8 bases, with 16 bases between the two germline ends. This CDR3 comprises 14 residues. Germline CDR1 SEHNR, CDR2 FQNEAQ (reference sequence). About this clone itself: The antigen is not known.

The chain links TRBV7-9 to TRBJ1-2, with D uncertain. The specimen comprised CD4+ or CD8+ T cells sorted from blood, sampled in a trial of the OX40 agonist ivuxolimab. The clonotype was recovered from an adult with an advanced solid tumor such as melanoma, head and neck, liver or kidney cancer. The CDR3 coding sequence is TGTGCCAGCAGCTTGTCGGGCGAAAGCGGGGGCTACACCTTC. Its translation is CASSLSGESGGYTF.